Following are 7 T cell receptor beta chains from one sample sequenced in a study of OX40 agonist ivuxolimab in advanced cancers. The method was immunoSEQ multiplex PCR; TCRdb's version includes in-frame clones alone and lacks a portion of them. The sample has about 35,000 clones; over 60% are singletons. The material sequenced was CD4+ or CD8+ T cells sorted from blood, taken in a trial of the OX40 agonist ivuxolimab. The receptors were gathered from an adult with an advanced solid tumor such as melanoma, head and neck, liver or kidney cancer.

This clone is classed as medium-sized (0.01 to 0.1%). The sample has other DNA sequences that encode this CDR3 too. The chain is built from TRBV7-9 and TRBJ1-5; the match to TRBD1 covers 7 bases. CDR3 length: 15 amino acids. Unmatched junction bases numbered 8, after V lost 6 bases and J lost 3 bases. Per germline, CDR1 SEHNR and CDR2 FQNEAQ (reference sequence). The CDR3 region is CASSEGAGVNQPQHF. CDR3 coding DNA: TGTGCCAGCAGTGAGGGGGCGGGCGTCAATCAGCCCCAGCATTTT.

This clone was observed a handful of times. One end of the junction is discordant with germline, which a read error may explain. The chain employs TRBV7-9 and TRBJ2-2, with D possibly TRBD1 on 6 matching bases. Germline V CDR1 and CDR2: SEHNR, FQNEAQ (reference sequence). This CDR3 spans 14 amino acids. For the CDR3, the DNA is TGCGCTCCTCTCACAGGGTCGGACACCGGGGAGCTGTTTTTT. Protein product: CAPLTGSDTGELFF.

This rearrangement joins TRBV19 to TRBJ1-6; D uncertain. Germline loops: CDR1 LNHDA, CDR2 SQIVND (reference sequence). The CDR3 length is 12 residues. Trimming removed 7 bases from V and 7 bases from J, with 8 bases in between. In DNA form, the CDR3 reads TGTGCCAGTAATGAGCGGAATTCACCCCTCCACTTT. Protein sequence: CASNERNSPLHF.

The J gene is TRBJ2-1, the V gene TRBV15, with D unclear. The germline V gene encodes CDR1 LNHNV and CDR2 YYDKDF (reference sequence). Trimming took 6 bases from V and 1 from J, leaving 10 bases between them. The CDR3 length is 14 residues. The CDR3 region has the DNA TGTGCCACCAGGGTTCAGGAGTCCTACAATGAGCAGTTCTTC. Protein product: CATRVQESYNEQFF.

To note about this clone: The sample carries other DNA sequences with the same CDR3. DNA of the CDR3: TGTGCCAGCAGTGAAGGGGGTAGCAATCAGCCCCAGCATTTT. As protein: CASSEGGSNQPQHF. The chain is built from TRBV6-1 and TRBJ1-5, with D unclear. The CDR3 sequence is 14 residues long. From germline, CDR1 is MNHNS and CDR2 SASEGT. The V and J ends lost 1 base and 0 bases respectively, with 4 bases between them.

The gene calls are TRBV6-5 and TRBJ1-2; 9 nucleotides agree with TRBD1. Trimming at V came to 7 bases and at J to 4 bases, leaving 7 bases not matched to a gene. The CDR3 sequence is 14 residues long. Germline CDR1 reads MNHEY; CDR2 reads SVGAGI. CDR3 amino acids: CASKAGQGGYGYTF. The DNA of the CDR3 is TGTGCCAGCAAAGCGGGACAGGGAGGCTATGGCTACACCTTC.

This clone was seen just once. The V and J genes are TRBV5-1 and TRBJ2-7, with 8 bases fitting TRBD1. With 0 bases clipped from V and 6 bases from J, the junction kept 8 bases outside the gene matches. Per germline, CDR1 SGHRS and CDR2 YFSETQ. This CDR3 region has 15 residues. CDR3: CASSLGYGTGTEQYV. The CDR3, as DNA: TGCGCCAGCAGCTTGGGATACGGGACAGGAACCGAGCAGTACGTC.